This TCR beta chain comes out of a study of cytomegalovirus exposure and HLA in healthy donors. The CDR3 runs 15 residues. The ends lost 5 bases at V and 5 bases at J; junction bases unmatched: 4. Germline lookup yields CDR1 MNHNS and CDR2 SASEGT. The study's findings and limits: Later analysis placed DRB1 highest and HLA-C lowest in TCR association rates, which differed by HLA locus.

It was with 60 Vbeta and 13 Jbeta primers that the PCR ran. The table came from immunoSEQ multiplex PCR; TCRdb's copy has only in-frame clones and leaves some out. Among over 150,000 clones listed, 75% to 85% were seen once. Only a few counts were recorded for this clone. Its antigen is unidentified. The clonotype originates from a woman aged 30 to 39 in good health and CMV-seropositive. The V call is TRBV6-1, the J call TRBJ2-1; TRBD2 matches 12 bases. The sequenced sample was PBMCs. The CDR3 sequence: CASSSTSGSHNEQFF. As DNA, the CDR3 is TGTGCCAGCAGTTCGACTAGCGGGAGCCACAATGAGCAGTTCTTC.